This T cell receptor (beta chain) was sequenced for a study of blood T cell repertoires in COVID-19. Whole-study context: Samples representing acute and convalescent COVID-19 were sourced from the United States, Italy and Spain. PBMCs, B-cell-depleted T cells, or T cells were the source of the cDNA or gDNA that made up the material.

The authors' processing: Quantification of nucleated cells was approximated via reference gene primer amplification. Generated by immunoSEQ multiplex PCR, the TCRdb table keeps only in-frame clones and is missing some. V and J calls and clone size come straight from that table; D and trimming were deduced from the DNA. Here the sample spans around 94,000 clones, 70% to 90% being singletons. The table lists this clone with a few counts. This receptor was taken from a man aged 50-60 years with active or convalescent COVID-19. Sequences were obtained from peripheral blood.

The CDR3 nucleotides read TGTGCCAGCAGCCCAGGGGGAAACGGGGAGCTGTTTTTT. Protein sequence: CASSPGGNGELFF. The chain combines TRBV9 with TRBJ2-2, with 7 bases aligning to TRBD1. The germline gives CDR1 SGDLS, CDR2 YYNGEE. The junction had 4 bases not matched to a gene; V was cut back by 4 bases and J by 7 bases. The CDR3 length is 13 residues.